This T cell receptor (beta chain) was identified in a study of OX40 agonist ivuxolimab in advanced cancers. Study-level findings and limits: Clonal expansion by week 6 occurred in CD4+ and CD8+ blood T cells (at 0.1 to 3.0 mg/kg).

Points on this clone: The antigen is unknown.

The CDR3 length is 12 residues. V lost 4 bases and J lost 0, with 4 bases in between. In germline, CDR1 is LNHNV, CDR2 YYDKDF (reference sequence). Generated by immunoSEQ multiplex PCR, the TCRdb table keeps only in-frame clones and is missing some. Of about 18,000 clones detected, around 82% appear once; the ten largest clones hold about 14%. The sequence was collected from an adult with an advanced solid tumor such as melanoma, head and neck, liver or kidney cancer. The rearrangement links TRBV15 to TRBJ2-7; D is unresolved. The starting material was CD4+ or CD8+ T cells sorted from blood, obtained in a trial of the OX40 agonist ivuxolimab. The CDR3 DNA reads as TGTGCCACCAGCACTGGCTCCTACGAGCAGTACTTC. As protein: CATSTGSYEQYF.